Listed here are 2 T cell receptor beta chains from one sample, sequenced in a study of regulatory T cells in long-lasting Graves disease. For TCR beta, libraries came from iRepertoire HTBI primers and Arm-PCR of CDR3 regions. TCRdb used MiXCR to reprocess the multiplex PCR reads, holding one entry per CDR3 protein. Of 300,000 to 400,000 distinct CDR3 sequences listed, about 20% are singletons. Time point: persistent/refractory GD, antithyroid drugs over 5 years with positive TRAb. Isolated PBMC RNA provided the starting material for the TCR library. The source material was peripheral blood mononuclear cells (PBMCs), sampled when the disease was refractory, from a patient treated with antithyroid drugs. The receptors shown here come from a female donor with Graves disease.

This clonotype has at least ten counts. This chain links TRBV5-1 with TRBJ1-4; TRBD1 matches at 8 bases. CDR1 and CDR2 from the germline V gene are SGHRS and YFSETQ. The CDR3 sequence is 14 residues long. Trimming at V came to 0 bases and at J to 10 bases, leaving 5 bases not matched to a gene. The chain's CDR3 is CASSLDRGRGKLFF. CDR3 in DNA: TGCGCCAGCAGCTTGGACAGGGGGAGGGGAAAACTGTTTTTT.

This clonotype was observed a few times. The V gene is TRBV10-3, the J gene TRBJ1-2; 8 bases agree with TRBD1. CDR1 and CDR2 from the germline V gene are ENHRY and SYGVKD. The V gene end was trimmed by 4 bases and the J gene end by 2 bases; junction bases not matched to a gene: 12. This CDR3 is 17 amino acids long. The CDR3: CAISGMTPDRGNYGYTF. The CDR3 DNA reads TGTGCCATCAGTGGAATGACCCCCGACAGGGGCAACTATGGCTACACCTTC.